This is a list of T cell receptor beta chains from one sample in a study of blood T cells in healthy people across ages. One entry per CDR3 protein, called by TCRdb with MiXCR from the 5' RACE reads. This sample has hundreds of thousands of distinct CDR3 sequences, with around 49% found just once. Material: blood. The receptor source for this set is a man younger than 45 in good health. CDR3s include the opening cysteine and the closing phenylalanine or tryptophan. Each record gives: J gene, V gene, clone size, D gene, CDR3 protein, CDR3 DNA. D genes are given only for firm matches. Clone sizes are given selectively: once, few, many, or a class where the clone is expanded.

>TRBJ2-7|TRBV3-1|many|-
CASTGAYEQYF
TGTGCCAGCACGGGGGCCTACGAGCAGTACTTC
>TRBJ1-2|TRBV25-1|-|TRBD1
CASSDRGPNYGYTF
TGTGCCAGCTCTGACAGGGGGCCTAACTATGGCTACACCTTC
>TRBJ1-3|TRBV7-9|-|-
CATPGINSGNTIYF
TGTGCCACCCCAGGGATAAACTCTGGAAACACCATATATTTT
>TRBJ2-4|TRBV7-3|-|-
CASSPGQRNIQYF
TGTGCCAGCAGCCCCGGACAGAGGAACATTCAGTACTTC
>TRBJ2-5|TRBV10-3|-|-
CAIRPVQGRETQYF
TGTGCCATCCGCCCCGTTCAGGGACGAGAGACCCAGTACTTC
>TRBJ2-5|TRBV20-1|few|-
CSARQGGGSETQYF
TGCAGTGCTAGACAGGGAGGAGGGAGCGAGACCCAGTACTTC
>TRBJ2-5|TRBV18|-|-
CASSDKVTQYF
TGTGCCAGCTCAGACAAAGTGACCCAGTACTTC
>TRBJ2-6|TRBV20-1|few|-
CSARVDTSGANVLTF
TGCAGTGCTAGAGTGGACACCTCTGGGGCCAACGTCCTGACTTTC
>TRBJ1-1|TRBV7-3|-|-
CASSTLTPGAEAFF
TGTGCCAGCAGCACACTAACGCCGGGCGCTGAAGCTTTCTTT
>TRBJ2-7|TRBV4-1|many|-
CASSQAGMGVSYEQYF
TGCGCCAGCAGCCAAGCGGGGATGGGGGTTTCCTACGAGCAGTACTTC
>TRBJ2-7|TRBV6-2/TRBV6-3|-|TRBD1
CASSYLGQGATEQYF
TGTGCCAGCAGTTACCTGGGACAGGGGGCGACCGAGCAGTACTTC
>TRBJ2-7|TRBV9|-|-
CASSPRVALSEQYF
TGTGCCAGCAGCCCCAGGGTAGCTCTATCCGAGCAGTACTTC
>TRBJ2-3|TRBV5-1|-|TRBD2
CASSLDSGGLDTQYF
TGCGCCAGCAGCTTGGATAGCGGGGGCTTAGATACGCAGTATTTT
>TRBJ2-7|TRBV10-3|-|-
CAISESVGGGYEQYF
TGTGCCATCAGTGAGTCGGTCGGGGGAGGCTACGAGCAGTACTTC
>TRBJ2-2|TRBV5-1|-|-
CASSLGYDRDPGELFF
TGCGCCAGCAGCTTGGGGTACGACCGGGACCCCGGGGAGCTGTTTTTT
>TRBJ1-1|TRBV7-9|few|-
CASSALNTEAFF
TGTGCCAGCAGCGCCCTGAACACTGAAGCTTTCTTT
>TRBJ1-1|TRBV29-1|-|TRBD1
CSVSGQGGNTEAFF
TGCAGCGTATCGGGACAGGGAGGGAACACTGAAGCTTTCTTT
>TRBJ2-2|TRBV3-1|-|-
CASSRRIGNTGELFF
TGTGCCAGCAGCCGACGTATCGGAAACACCGGGGAGCTGTTTTTT
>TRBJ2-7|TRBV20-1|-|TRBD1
CSATRQGASEQYF
TGCAGTGCTACGAGACAGGGGGCATCCGAGCAGTACTTC
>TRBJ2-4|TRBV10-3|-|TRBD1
CAVSGRDRGAYGQYF
TGTGCCGTCAGTGGAAGGGACAGGGGAGCCTACGGGCAGTACTTC
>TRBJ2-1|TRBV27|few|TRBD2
CASTRGGPSYNEQFF
TGTGCCAGCACCCGGGGGGGGCCTAGTTACAATGAGCAGTTCTTC
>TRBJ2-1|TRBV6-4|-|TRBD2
CASSDGTSGDPSHEQFF
TGTGCCAGCAGTGATGGGACTAGCGGGGACCCTTCGCATGAGCAGTTCTTC
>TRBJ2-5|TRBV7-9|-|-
CASRRIPTETQYF
TGTGCCAGCAGGCGAATCCCCACGGAGACCCAGTACTTC
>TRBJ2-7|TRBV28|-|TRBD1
CASGSGTGTYEQYF
TGTGCCAGCGGATCGGGGACAGGGACCTACGAGCAGTACTTC
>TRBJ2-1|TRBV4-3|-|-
CASSPRSAAGGNEQFF
TGCGCCAGCAGCCCTCGGTCCGCCGCCGGAGGCAATGAGCAGTTCTTC
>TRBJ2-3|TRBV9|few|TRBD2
CASSVNSGGWTDTQYF
TGTGCCAGCAGCGTAAATAGCGGGGGGTGGACAGATACGCAGTATTTT
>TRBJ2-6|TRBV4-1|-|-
CASSQDNRGPFGANVLTF
TGCGCCAGCAGCCAAGATAACAGAGGGCCTTTTGGGGCCAACGTCCTGACTTTC
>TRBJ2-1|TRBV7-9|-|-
CASSVVRDLNNEQFF
TGTGCCAGCAGCGTAGTCCGGGACTTAAACAATGAGCAGTTCTTC
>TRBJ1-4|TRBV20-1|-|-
CSARTLSNEKLFF
TGCAGTGCTAGAACCCTTAGTAATGAAAAACTGTTTTTT
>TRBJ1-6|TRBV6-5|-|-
CASSRTRGTYNSPLHF
TGTGCCAGCAGTCGAACCCGGGGCACCTATAATTCACCCCTCCACTTT
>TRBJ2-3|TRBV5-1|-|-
CASRTRTPTDTQYF
TGCGCCAGCCGGACGAGGACACCCACAGATACGCAGTATTTT